These 31 T cell receptor beta chains share one sample of origin, sequenced in a study of blood T cell repertoires in COVID-19. Clones were read by immunoSEQ multiplex PCR, and TCRdb kept only the in-frame ones, dropping some. The table records about 47,000 clones, 69% of them present only once. The sequenced material came from peripheral blood. These receptors all come from a man older than 75 with acute or convalescent COVID-19.

V gene TRBV30 combines with J gene TRBJ1-1, with 7 bases matching TRBD1. V lost 2 bases to trimming and J lost 1 base; unmatched junction nucleotides: 4. The germline V gene encodes CDR1 GTSNPN and CDR2 SVGIG (reference sequence). The CDR3 is made up of 14 amino acids. CDR3 sequence: CAWSRPGGNTEAFF. In DNA form, the CDR3 reads TGTGCCTGGAGTAGGCCAGGGGGGAACACTGAAGCTTTCTTT.

The chain couples TRBV29-1 to TRBJ2-7, with a possible D match to TRBD1 (6 bases). The germline V and J ends were trimmed by 6 bases and 3 bases, with 15 bases remaining between them. Germline CDR1 reads SQVTM; CDR2 reads ANQGSEA. CDR3 length: 13 amino acids. The CDR3 loop is CSVTRGAYYEQYF. The CDR3 DNA is TGCAGCGTAACCAGGGGCGCCTACTACGAGCAGTACTTC.

There are a few counts of this clone. The rearrangement links TRBV3-1 (or the pseudogene TRBV3-2) to TRBJ1-1, with no clear D. Looked up from germline, CDR1 is LGHDT and CDR2 is YNNKEL (reference sequence). V lost 5 bases, J lost 10 bases, and 14 bases lay in between. The CDR3 spans 12 residues. In nucleotides, the CDR3 is TGTGCCAGCAGCAACGAGGCAAATAGAGCTTTCTTT. Residues: CASSNEANRAFF.

This clone showed up just a few times. Distinct nucleotide sequences in the sample also encode this CDR3. The CDR3 nucleotides are TGTGCCAGCAGTTTGACAGGAAATTATGGCTACACCTTC. Residues: CASSLTGNYGYTF. The J gene is TRBJ1-2, the V gene TRBV12-3 or TRBV12-4; tentative D call: TRBD1 (6 bases). The CDR3 sequence is 13 residues long. V lost 3 bases and J lost 5, with 10 bases in between.

The chain combines TRBV5-8 with TRBJ1-3; 7 bases match TRBD1. Germline-derived CDR1 and CDR2 are SGHTS and YDEGEE. The CDR3 has 15 amino acids. V was pared by 3 bases and J by 3 bases, with 6 bases of the junction left unmatched. The CDR3 DNA is TGTGCCAGCAGCTCCCACGACAGGGTTGGAAACACCATATATTTT. This sequence encodes CASSSHDRVGNTIYF.

This rearrangement joins TRBV27 to TRBJ2-3, with D tentatively TRBD2 (5 bases). From germline, CDR1 is MNHEY and CDR2 SMNVEV (reference sequence). The ends were cut back, 4 bases at V and 4 bases at J, with 9 bases in the middle. There are 13 residues in the CDR3. CDR3 sequence: CASSSGAADTQYF. Written as DNA, the CDR3 is TGTGCCAGCAGTTCCGGAGCGGCAGATACGCAGTATTTT.

The rearrangement uses TRBV27 and TRBJ1-5; 10 bases fit TRBD1. Germline-derived CDR1 and CDR2 are MNHEY and SMNVEV (reference sequence). CDR3 size: 15 residues. The J segment lost 6 bases and the V segment lost 7 bases, leaving 9 bases of the junction unmatched. CDR3 DNA: TGTGCCAGCAACCCGGGACAGGGGTTTCGTCAGCCCCAGCATTTT. As protein: CASNPGQGFRQPQHF.

The genes are TRBV25-1 and TRBJ1-4; the D is unclear. The CDR3 totals 16 residues. V lost 4 bases, J lost 0 bases, and 12 bases lay in between. In germline, CDR1 is MGHDK, CDR2 SYGVNS. The CDR3 DNA follows: TGTGCCAGCAGTGCACGTCAGGCTTCAACTAATGAAAAACTGTTTTTT. Translated, it gives CASSARQASTNEKLFF.

The chain couples TRBV11-3 to TRBJ2-7, with D possibly TRBD2 on 7 matching bases. Between the trimmed V and J ends, which lost 1 base and 2 bases, there was a span of 12 bases. Germline V gene data show CDR1 as SGHNT and CDR2 as YENEEA. This CDR3 has 15 amino acids. CDR3 in amino acids: CASSLAGGPPYEQYF. The CDR3 DNA follows: TGTGCCAGCAGCTTAGCCGGGGGGCCACCCTACGAGCAGTACTTC. The whole variable domain, filled in from reference TRBV11-3 and TRBJ2-7, reads EAGVVQSPRYKIIEKKQPVAFWCNPISGHNTLYWYLQNLGQGPELLIRYENEEAVDDSQLPKDRFSAERLKGVDSTLKIQPAELGDSAVYLCASSLAGGPPYEQYFGPGTRLTVT.

This rearrangement joins TRBV2 to TRBJ2-1; TRBD1 matches 9 bases. This CDR3 region has 16 residues. V trimming: 10 bases; J trimming: 5 bases; junction bases outside the gene matches: 15. The germline V gene has CDR1 SNHLY and CDR2 FYNNEI. The CDR3: CATPHRTGDAHNEQFF. For the CDR3, the DNA is TGTGCCACCCCCCACAGGACAGGGGATGCGCACAATGAGCAGTTCTTC.

The V and J genes are TRBV30 and TRBJ2-3, with 10 bases identical to TRBD2. V dropped 1 base and J dropped 5; count of bases not matched to a gene: 3. The length of the CDR3 is 14 residues. CDR1 GTSNPN and CDR2 SVGIG come from the germline V gene (reference sequence). In nucleotides, the CDR3 is TGTGCCTGGAGTGCCCTAGCGGGAGTAGATACGCAGTATTTT. Amino acids: CAWSALAGVDTQYF.

The chain couples TRBV2 to TRBJ1-5, with TRBD1 as a possible D gene (6 bases). This CDR3 is 13 amino acids long. Per the germline V gene, CDR1 is SNHLY and CDR2 is FYNNEI. The V end was cut by 4 bases, the J end by 7 bases, with 11 bases between. This CDR3 reads CASSGDTEQPQHF. CDR3 nucleotides: TGTGCCAGCAGTGGGGACACAGAGCAGCCCCAGCATTTT.

This clone was seen many times. This rearrangement joins TRBV9 to TRBJ1-5; 8 bases map to TRBD1. The length of the CDR3 is 14 residues. The V gene end was trimmed by 4 bases and the J gene end by 5 bases; junction bases not matched to a gene: 5. The germline V gene encodes CDR1 SGDLS and CDR2 YYNGEE. CDR3: CASSLGQGDQPQHF. The CDR3 DNA reads TGTGCCAGCAGCCTAGGACAGGGCGATCAGCCCCAGCATTTT.

This chain connects TRBV19 to TRBJ2-7; 12 positions agree with TRBD2. Germline loops: CDR1 LNHDA, CDR2 SQIVND (reference sequence). V was pared by 5 bases and J by 0 bases, with 5 bases of the junction left unmatched. The CDR3 has 16 residues. In DNA, the CDR3 is TGTGCCAGTAGTGCGGTGACTAGCGGGAGCTCCTACGAGCAGTACTTC. Its translation: CASSAVTSGSSYEQYF.

The rearrangement links TRBV14 to TRBJ2-5; D might be TRBD1 (5 bases). This CDR3 is built from 16 residues. The V gene's germline CDR1 is SGHDN and CDR2 FVKESK. Trimming cost V 4 bases and J 2 bases, with 17 bases left between them. The CDR3 region is CASSPLGARPQETQYF. The CDR3 nucleotides are TGTGCCAGCAGCCCTCTAGGGGCTCGCCCACAAGAGACCCAGTACTTC.

The rearrangement joins TRBV4-1 to TRBJ2-6; D is unclear. CDR1 is MGHRA and CDR2 is YSYEKL in the germline V gene. Trimming removed 0 bases from V and 1 base from J, with 7 bases in between. This CDR3 comprises 16 residues. The DNA for the CDR3 is TGCGCCAGCAGCCAAGATTCCAGATCTGGGGCCAACGTCCTGACTTTC. This sequence encodes CASSQDSRSGANVLTF.

This clone has a handful of counts. J is TRBJ1-5 and V is TRBV4-1, with 7 bases lining up with TRBD1. The CDR3 covers 15 residues. With V trimmed by 2 bases and J by 7 bases, 8 bases remained unmatched. Germline V gene data show CDR1 as MGHRA and CDR2 as YSYEKL. As DNA, the CDR3 is TGCGCCAGCAGCCAATTTGACAGGGTTGGGCAGCCCCAGCATTTT. Its translation: CASSQFDRVGQPQHF.

This clone was seen a single time. The chain links TRBV11-3 to TRBJ1-1, with 7 bases fitting TRBD1. Germline CDR1 reads SGHNT; CDR2 reads YENEEA. The junction had 7 bases not matched to a gene; V was cut back by 6 bases and J by 0 bases. The CDR3 sequence is 15 residues long. The DNA of the CDR3 is TGTGCCAGCAGAGCGACAGGGAAAATGAACACTGAAGCTTTCTTT. Translating gives CASRATGKMNTEAFF.

The rearrangement joins TRBV2 to TRBJ2-2, with D possibly being TRBD1 (6 bases). The germline V gene encodes CDR1 SNHLY and CDR2 FYNNEI. The CDR3 length is 16 residues. The ends were cut back, 7 bases at V and 7 bases at J, with 22 bases in the middle. CDR3 in amino acids: CASKINRDIAFGELFF. For the CDR3, the DNA is TGTGCCAGCAAAATAAACCGGGACATAGCCTTCGGGGAGCTGTTTTTT. Filled out from reference TRBV2 and TRBJ2-2, the complete variable domain reads EPEVTQTPSHQVTQMGQEVILRCVPISNHLYFYWYRQILGQKVEFLVSFYNNEISEKSEIFDDQFSVERPDGSNFTLKIRSTKLEDSAMYFCASKINRDIAFGELFFGEGSRLTVL.

The chain employs TRBV6-2 or TRBV6-3 and TRBJ2-7; D is unresolved. The CDR3 contains 13 residues. Germline V CDR1 and CDR2: MNHEY, SVGEGT. V was clipped by 2 bases and J by 2 bases, with 7 bases between them. CDR3 sequence: CASSYDKTYEQYF. CDR3 sequence (DNA): TGTGCCAGCAGTTACGACAAAACCTACGAGCAGTACTTC.

V is TRBV3-1 (or the pseudogene TRBV3-2) and J is TRBJ1-3; TRBD1 matches at 7 bases. Germline lookup yields CDR1 LGHDT and CDR2 YNNKEL (reference sequence). The CDR3 extends over 14 amino acids. Losses at the gene ends were 3 bases for V and 6 bases for J; bases not matched to a gene: 5. In DNA, the CDR3 is TGTGCCAGCAGCCAGCAAACAGGGGTAAACACCATATATTTT. As protein: CASSQQTGVNTIYF.

There are a few counts of this clone. The chain carries TRBV5-1 and TRBJ1-1; no firm D call. Germline loops: CDR1 SGHRS, CDR2 YFSETQ. V dropped 4 bases and J dropped 0 bases, with 7 bases sitting between them. The CDR3 covers 13 residues. As DNA, the CDR3 is TGCGCCAGCAGCGCCGAGTTGAACACTGAAGCTTTCTTT. Its translation: CASSAELNTEAFF.

The genes are TRBV5-5 and TRBJ2-3, with 14 bases aligning to TRBD2. This CDR3 contains 18 residues. Trimming took 0 bases from V and 2 from J; bases not matched to a gene: 5. Germline CDR1 SGHKS, CDR2 YYEKEE (reference sequence). CDR3 coding DNA: TGTGCCAGCAGCTTGGGACTAGCGGGGGGGCTTCTCACAGATACGCAGTATTTT. Its translation is CASSLGLAGGLLTDTQYF.

The chain recombines TRBV5-4 with TRBJ1-4; D is unclear. CDR1 is SGHNT and CDR2 is YYREEE in the germline V gene (reference sequence). The V gene lost 0 bases and the J gene lost 5 bases, with 8 bases spanning the gap. The CDR3 spans 14 residues. The CDR3 spells CASSLAGVNEKLFF. DNA of the CDR3: TGTGCCAGCAGCTTGGCGGGAGTGAATGAAAAACTGTTTTTT.

J is TRBJ1-3 and V is TRBV14, with D unclear. The CDR3 has 13 amino acids. The ends were cut back, 1 base at V and 14 bases at J, with 15 bases in the middle. Germline-derived CDR1 and CDR2 are SGHDN and FVKESK. The CDR3 DNA follows: TGTGCCAGCAGCCAAGCGTCTCCGTTGGGCGTATATTTT. Its protein product is CASSQASPLGVYF.

The chain couples TRBV6-5 to TRBJ1-1; 11 bases line up with TRBD1. The CDR3 runs 15 residues. Germline CDR1 reads MNHEY; CDR2 reads SVGAGI. V was clipped by 8 bases and J by 3 bases; unmatched bases: 8. The CDR3 nucleotides are TGTGCCAGCGGAACCTCGGGACAGGGGGACACTGAAGCTTTCTTT. Its translation is CASGTSGQGDTEAFF.

CDR3 region: CASSPGGRHEKLFF. Written as DNA, the CDR3 is TGCGCCAGCAGCCCGGGGGGGAGGCATGAAAAACTGTTTTTT. The chain recombines TRBV23-1 with TRBJ1-4; D possibly corresponds to TRBD1 (5 bases). TRBV23-1 is flagged as an ORF with uncertain function. The CDR3 spans 14 residues. Trimming took off 6 bases at V and 6 bases at J, with 14 bases between the two ends.

The genes are TRBV9 and TRBJ2-1; TRBD1 agrees at 7 bases. The germline gives CDR1 SGDLS, CDR2 YYNGEE. The CDR3 extends over 17 amino acids. With V trimmed by 0 bases and J by 8 bases, 14 bases remained unmatched. The CDR3 bases are TGTGCCAGCAGCGTAGAGGGGGCCCGTTGGGCTGGGGATGAGCAGTTCTTC. It encodes CASSVEGARWAGDEQFF. The whole variable domain, remainder taken from reference TRBV9 and TRBJ2-1, is DSGVTQTPKHLITATGQRVTLRCSPRSGDLSVYWYQQSLDQGLQFLIQYYNGEERAKGNILERFSAQQFPDLHSELNLSSLELGDSALYFCASSVEGARWAGDEQFFGPGTRLTVL.

The rearrangement links TRBV5-5 to TRBJ1-2; tentative D call: TRBD1 (6 bases). CDR1 and CDR2 from the germline V gene are SGHKS and YYEKEE (reference sequence). V shed 5 bases and J shed 5 bases, with 16 bases lying between them. CDR3 size: 14 residues. CDR3 DNA sequence: TGTGCCAGCAGGCCGACAGGACAAACTTATGGCTACACCTTC. It encodes CASRPTGQTYGYTF.

The rearrangement links TRBV19 to TRBJ2-7, with TRBD2 identical over 12 bases. Germline-derived CDR1 and CDR2 are LNHDA and SQIVND (reference sequence). Losses at the gene ends were 4 bases for V and 2 bases for J; bases not matched to a gene: 6. This CDR3 region has 16 residues. CDR3 sequence reads: CASSTQRLAGAYEQYF. In DNA, the CDR3 is TGTGCCAGTAGTACCCAGAGACTAGCGGGAGCCTACGAGCAGTACTTC.

In its sample, this clone was seen a few times. V gene TRBV12-3 or TRBV12-4 combines with J gene TRBJ1-2; TRBD1 agrees at 7 bases. The CDR3 is 12 residues long. V lost 5 bases to trimming and J lost 8 bases; unmatched junction nucleotides: 5. The CDR3 here is CASSATGRGYTF. Here the CDR3 DNA reads TGTGCCAGCAGTGCGACAGGGCGCGGCTACACCTTC.